This TCR beta chain was retrieved from a study of regulatory T cells in long-lasting Graves disease. Study-wide results and caveats: Persistent patients had more shared public clonotypes (about 2,700) than new patients (roughly 970).

Turning to this clonotype: Its antigen is not known.

Time point described: persistent/refractory GD, antithyroid drugs over 5 years with positive TRAb. Generation of the TCR library employed RNA extracted from PBMCs. According to the study, TCR beta libraries were built with iRepertoire HTBI primers and CDR3-region Arm-PCR. TCRdb processed the multiplex PCR reads anew with MiXCR; each CDR3 protein has one entry. This table has about 470,000 distinct CDR3 sequences, around 21% appearing once. The sample here was peripheral blood mononuclear cells (PBMCs), taken when the disease was refractory, from a patient treated with antithyroid drugs. This receptor was obtained from a female donor with Graves disease.

The CDR3 DNA sequence: TGTGCCACCAGTGACCTTACAGGGGGCCGGATCAATGAGCAGTTCTTC. Protein sequence: CATSDLTGGRINEQFF. The chain couples TRBV24-1 to TRBJ2-1, with 9 bases aligning to TRBD1. J lost 6 bases, V lost 4 bases, and 9 bases had no gene match. The CDR3 consists of 16 residues. Looked up from germline, CDR1 is KGHDR and CDR2 is SFDVKD.